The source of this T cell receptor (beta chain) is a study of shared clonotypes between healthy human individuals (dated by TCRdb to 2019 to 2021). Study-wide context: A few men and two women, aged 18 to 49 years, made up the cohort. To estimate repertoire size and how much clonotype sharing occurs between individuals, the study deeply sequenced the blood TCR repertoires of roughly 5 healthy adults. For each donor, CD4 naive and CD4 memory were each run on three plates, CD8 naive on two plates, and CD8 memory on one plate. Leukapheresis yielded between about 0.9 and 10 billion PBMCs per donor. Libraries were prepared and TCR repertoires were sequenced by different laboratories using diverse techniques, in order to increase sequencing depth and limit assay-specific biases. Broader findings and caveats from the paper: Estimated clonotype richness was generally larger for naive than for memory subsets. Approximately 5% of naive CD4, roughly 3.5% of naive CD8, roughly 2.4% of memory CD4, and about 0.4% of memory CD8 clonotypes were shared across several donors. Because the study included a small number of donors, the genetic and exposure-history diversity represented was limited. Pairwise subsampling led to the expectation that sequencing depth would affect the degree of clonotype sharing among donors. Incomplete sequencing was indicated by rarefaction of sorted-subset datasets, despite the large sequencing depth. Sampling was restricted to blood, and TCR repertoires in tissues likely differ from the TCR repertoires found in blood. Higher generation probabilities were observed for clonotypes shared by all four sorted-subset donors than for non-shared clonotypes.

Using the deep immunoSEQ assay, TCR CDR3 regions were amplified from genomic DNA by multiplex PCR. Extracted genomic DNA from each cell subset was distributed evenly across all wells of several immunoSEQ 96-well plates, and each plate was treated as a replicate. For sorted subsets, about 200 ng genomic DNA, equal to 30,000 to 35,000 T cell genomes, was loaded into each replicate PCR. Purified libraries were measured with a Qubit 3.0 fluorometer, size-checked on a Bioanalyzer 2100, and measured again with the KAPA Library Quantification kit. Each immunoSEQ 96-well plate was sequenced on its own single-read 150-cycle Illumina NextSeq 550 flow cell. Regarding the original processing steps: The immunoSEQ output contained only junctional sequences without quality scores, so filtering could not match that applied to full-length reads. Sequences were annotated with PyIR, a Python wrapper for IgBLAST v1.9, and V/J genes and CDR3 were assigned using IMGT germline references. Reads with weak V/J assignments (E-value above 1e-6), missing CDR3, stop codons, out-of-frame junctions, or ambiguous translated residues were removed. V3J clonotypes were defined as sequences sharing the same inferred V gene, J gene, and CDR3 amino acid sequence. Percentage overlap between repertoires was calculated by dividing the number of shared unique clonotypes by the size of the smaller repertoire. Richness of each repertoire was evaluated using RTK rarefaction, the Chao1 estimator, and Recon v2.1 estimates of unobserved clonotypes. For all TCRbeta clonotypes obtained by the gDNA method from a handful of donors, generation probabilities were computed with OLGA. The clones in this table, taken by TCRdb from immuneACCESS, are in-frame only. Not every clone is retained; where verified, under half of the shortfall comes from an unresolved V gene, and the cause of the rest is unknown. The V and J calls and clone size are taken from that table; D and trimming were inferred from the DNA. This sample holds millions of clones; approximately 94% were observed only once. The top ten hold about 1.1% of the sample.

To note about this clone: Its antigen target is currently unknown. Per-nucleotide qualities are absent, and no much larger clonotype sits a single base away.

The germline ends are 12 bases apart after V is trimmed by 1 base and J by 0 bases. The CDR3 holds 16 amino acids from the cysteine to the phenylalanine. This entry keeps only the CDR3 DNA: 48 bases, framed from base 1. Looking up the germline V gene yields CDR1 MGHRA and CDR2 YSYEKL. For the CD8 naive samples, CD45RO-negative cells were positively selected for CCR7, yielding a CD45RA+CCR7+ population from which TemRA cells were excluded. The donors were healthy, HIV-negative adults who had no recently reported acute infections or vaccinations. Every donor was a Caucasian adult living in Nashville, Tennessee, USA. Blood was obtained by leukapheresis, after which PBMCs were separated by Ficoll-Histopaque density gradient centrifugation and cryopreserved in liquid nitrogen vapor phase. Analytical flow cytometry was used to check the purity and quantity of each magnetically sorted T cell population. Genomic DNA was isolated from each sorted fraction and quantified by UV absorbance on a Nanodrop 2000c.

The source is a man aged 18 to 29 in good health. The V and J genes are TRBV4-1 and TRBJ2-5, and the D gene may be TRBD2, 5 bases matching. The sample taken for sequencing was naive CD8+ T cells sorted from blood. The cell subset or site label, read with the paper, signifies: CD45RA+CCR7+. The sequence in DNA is TGCGCCAGCAGCCAAGTTTTCGCACTAGACCAAGAGACCCAGTACTTC. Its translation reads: CASSQVFALDQETQYF.